This TCR beta chain was identified during a study of OX40 agonist ivuxolimab in advanced cancers. Overall study context: Males comprised approximately 84% of the group, whose mean age was approximately 60 years (range about 20 to 79).

The study's findings and limits: The study observed clonal expansion of CD4+ and CD8+ blood T cells by week 6 at 0.1 to 3.0 mg/kg.

About this clone: Its cognate antigen is unknown.

The CDR3 has 14 residues. Germline values: CDR1 SEHNR, CDR2 FQNEAQ (reference sequence). V gave up 3 bases and J gave up 3 bases; unmatched junction bases: 3. The data were produced by immunoSEQ multiplex PCR, yet TCRdb's version contains in-frame clones alone and is incomplete. The sample carries approximately 77,000 clones, 90% to 95% recorded once. The sequenced sample was CD4+ or CD8+ T cells sorted from blood, obtained in a trial of the OX40 agonist ivuxolimab. This rearrangement joins TRBV7-9 to TRBJ2-7; 9 bases align to TRBD2. This receptor was obtained from an adult with an advanced solid tumor such as melanoma, head and neck, liver or kidney cancer. The CDR3 sequence: CASSLDSGSYEQYF. CDR3 in DNA: TGTGCCAGCAGCTTGGATAGCGGGAGCTACGAGCAGTACTTC.